This T cell receptor (beta chain) was identified during a study of blood T cell repertoires in COVID-19. Concerning this clone itself: Other DNA sequences in this specimen translate into the identical CDR3.

Original handling: Reference gene primer amplification in the assay estimated nucleated cell counts. Measured with immunoSEQ multiplex PCR; TCRdb has only the in-frame clones, and not every one. The V and J calls and clone size are taken from that table; D and trimming were inferred from the DNA. This sample has 410,000 or so clones, with around 89% found just once. While infection was still active, Seattle patients were enrolled and then followed longitudinally. The CDR3 consists of 13 residues. Trimming pared 3 bases from V and 1 base from J, leaving 6 bases between. Germline V gene sequence: CDR1 KGHSH, CDR2 LQKENI.

The chain employs TRBV18 and TRBJ1-1, with D uncertain. The receptor was isolated from a woman in her thirties or forties with COVID-19, enrolled during active disease. Source material: peripheral blood. The CDR3 loop is CASSPTENTEAFF. The CDR3 DNA sequence: TGTGCCAGCTCACCTACAGAGAACACTGAAGCTTTCTTT.